Described below is a single T cell receptor (beta chain) sequence and its context. There is no known antigen for this receptor. There are no base qualities to consult, and no much larger clone falls within one base. This specimen comes from a study of T cell responses to AZD1222 COVID-19 vaccine (dated by TCRdb to the early 2020s). About the study as a whole: AZD1222 recipients whose second dose came at about 4 weeks and those whose second dose came at about 12 weeks were combined into one group, since spike-specific TCR depth and breadth did not differ between the two schedules. TCR sequencing was performed for 233 trial participants, of whom around 200 were given two doses of AZD1222 and around 26 were given two doses of MenACWY control vaccine. Enrollment into the trials was organized by age into subgroups of 18-55, 56-69 and 70-plus years, and those subgroups contained roughly 150, 30 and 60 TCR-sequenced participants, respectively.

Broader findings and caveats from the paper: The vaccine-associated CD4 TCRs covered the entire spike protein, and the dominant responses fell in regions 160-218 and 743-854. Conclusions about previously exposed vaccinees were limited because only five to seven AZD1222 recipients were SARS-CoV-2 seropositive at baseline. Participants were mostly white British, with more females than males. The authors suggested clonal diversity may have been underestimated. The 56-69-year group was small, and its depth increase did not reach significance, likely because of low power. Because no day 14 peak-response samples were available, repertoires were characterized only after the peak T cell response. Nearly half of unique spike-specific TCRs reportedly recognized epitopes outside regions mutated in the B.1.351 and B.1.1.7 variants. After two AZD1222 doses, both the breadth and the depth of spike-specific TCRs were significantly higher than at day 0 and than in MenACWY recipients.

The CDR3 regions of human TCRbeta chains were subjected to immunosequencing. The authors' analysis ran thus. TCRs in the repertoires were matched against a reference library of SARS-CoV-2-specific TCRs that had been generated with the MIRA antigen-specificity platform. Breadth was defined as the fraction of unique TCRs that were SARS-CoV-2-associated, and depth was defined as the fraction of total T cells that were SARS-CoV-2-associated. Using the MIRA data, each spike-specific TCR was mapped to the spike region that the TCR reacts to and placed in a CD4 or CD8 class. Log10-transformed breadth and depth values were compared by one-way ANOVA with Sidak's multiple comparisons tests. Drawn from immuneACCESS, this table holds only the in-frame rearrangements with V and J called that TCRdb kept. Clones are partly lost; checked studies trace under half to an unresolved V gene and leave the rest unexplained. V, J and clone size derive from that table, while D and trimming were established from the DNA sequence. The sample profile shows about 100,000 clones; around 94% of them were found once. Jointly, the top ten make up around 2% of the sample.

V and J are truncated by 3 bases and 11 bases respectively, leaving an intervening sequence of 24 bases. The CDR3 runs 16 residues from the cysteine to the phenylalanine. Only the CDR3 part of the read is kept: 48 bases, read in frame from the first base. The germline V gene provides CDR1 KGHDR and CDR2 SFDVKD. This sample's time point label indicates: baseline before first vaccination. Vaccinee samples came from UK trials COV001 and COV002, including a single-blind randomized controlled phase 2/3 trial of AZD1222 (ChAdOx1 nCoV-19) in healthy adults. Trial participant PBMC samples were collected at day 0 and day 28 after the second dose for TCRbeta chain sequencing.

The material sequenced was peripheral blood, taken on day 0 of AZD1222 vaccination. The source is an adult in good health. The chain is made from TRBV24-1 and TRBJ1-2; TRBD1 might be the D gene, on 5 matching bases. The sequence in DNA is TGTGCCACCAGTGATCCCAGCCGCAGGGAGGAGTATGAGTACACCTTC. Translated, it reads CATSDPSRREEYEYTF.